The rows below give T cell receptor beta chains drawn from one sample of a study of siplizumab effects on memory and regulatory T cells. The data were produced by immunoSEQ multiplex PCR, yet TCRdb's version contains in-frame clones alone and is incomplete. The profile shows tens of thousands of clones, roughly 93% of them singletons. Sequencing input: CD8+ T cells sorted from blood. The receptors originated from a human donor in good health. CDR3s include the opening cysteine and the closing phenylalanine or tryptophan. Fields, in order: CDR3 protein, CDR3 DNA, clone size, J gene, V gene, D gene. D genes are given only for firm matches. Size values are once, few and many counts, or a class for expanded clones, and some rows have none.

CDR3: CASSQGGQGGNYGYTF
DNA: TGCGCCAGCAGCCAAGGGGGCCAGGGAGGTAACTATGGCTACACCTTC
size: -
J: TRBJ1-2
V: TRBV4-1
D: -

CDR3: CATSSAPGHLSYEQYF
DNA: TGTGCCACCAGCAGCGCCCCGGGGCACCTCTCCTACGAGCAGTACTTC
size: once
J: TRBJ2-7
V: TRBV15
D: -

CDR3: CASSIDFPGTYEQYF
DNA: TGTGCCAGTAGTATAGATTTTCCCGGAACCTACGAGCAGTACTTC
size: -
J: TRBJ2-7
V: TRBV19
D: -

CDR3: CASSSPDGPYEQYF
DNA: TGTGCCAGCAGTAGCCCCGACGGACCCTACGAGCAGTACTTC
size: once
J: TRBJ2-7
V: TRBV11-2
D: -

CDR3: CASSPGTSGSGYEQYF
DNA: TGCGCCAGCAGCCCAGGGACTAGCGGGAGTGGCTACGAGCAGTACTTC
size: -
J: TRBJ2-7
V: TRBV4-3
D: TRBD2

CDR3: CASTQAQGQYF
DNA: TGTGCCAGCACCCAGGCACAGGGGCAGTACTTC
size: few
J: TRBJ2-7
V: TRBV2
D: -

CDR3: CASSPDSLHQPQHF
DNA: TGTGCCAGCAGTCCGGACAGCCTCCATCAGCCCCAGCATTTT
size: -
J: TRBJ1-5
V: TRBV6-5
D: -

CDR3: CASSLSPGGNQPQHF
DNA: TGCGCCAGCAGCTTGTCCCCAGGGGGGAATCAGCCCCAGCATTTT
size: -
J: TRBJ1-5
V: TRBV5-1
D: TRBD1

CDR3: CASSVGSGSYTGELFF
DNA: TGTGCCAGCAGCGTAGGCAGCGGGAGTTACACCGGGGAGCTGTTTTTT
size: -
J: TRBJ2-2
V: TRBV9
D: TRBD2

CDR3: CASSQEGGTDETQYF
DNA: TGCGCCAGCAGCCAAGAGGGAGGGACGGACGAGACCCAGTACTTC
size: -
J: TRBJ2-5
V: TRBV4-3
D: TRBD2

CDR3: CASSLDNSGTAGVGGYTF
DNA: TGTGCCAGCAGCTTAGACAATTCGGGAACCGCGGGGGTCGGTGGCTACACCTTC
size: -
J: TRBJ1-2
V: TRBV7-8
D: -

CDR3: CASSEWTSGSLISYEQYF
DNA: TGTGCCAGCAGTGAGTGGACTAGCGGCAGTTTGATCTCCTACGAGCAGTACTTC
size: -
J: TRBJ2-7
V: TRBV2
D: TRBD2

CDR3: CASSLERQIYGYTF
DNA: TGTGCCAGCAGCTTAGAGCGACAGATCTATGGCTACACCTTC
size: -
J: TRBJ1-2
V: TRBV7-9
D: -

CDR3: CASSLSGNSNQPQHF
DNA: TGTGCCAGCAGTTTATCGGGGAATAGCAATCAGCCCCAGCATTTT
size: -
J: TRBJ1-5
V: TRBV27
D: -

CDR3: CASSVDGYNEQFF
DNA: TGTGCCAGCAGCGTTGACGGCTACAATGAGCAGTTCTTC
size: -
J: TRBJ2-1
V: TRBV9
D: -

CDR3: CASSPETEYNEQFF
DNA: TGTGCCAGCAGCCCGGAAACAGAGTACAATGAGCAGTTCTTC
size: once
J: TRBJ2-1
V: TRBV7-9
D: -

CDR3: CASRNENTEAFF
DNA: TGCGCCAGCAGAAATGAAAACACTGAAGCTTTCTTT
size: -
J: TRBJ1-1
V: TRBV5-1
D: -

CDR3: CAISLREALDEQFF
DNA: TGTGCCATCTCCCTGCGGGAGGCCTTGGATGAGCAGTTCTTC
size: -
J: TRBJ2-1
V: TRBV10-3
D: TRBD2

CDR3: CAISEGGGNQPQHF
DNA: TGTGCCATCAGTGAAGGGGGCGGCAATCAGCCCCAGCATTTT
size: -
J: TRBJ1-5
V: TRBV10-3
D: TRBD1

CDR3: CASMSGRDEQYF
DNA: TGTGCCAGCATGAGTGGGCGCGACGAGCAGTACTTC
size: -
J: TRBJ2-7
V: TRBV2
D: -

CDR3: CASISSGANNEQFF
DNA: TGCGCCAGCATCAGTAGCGGGGCGAACAATGAGCAGTTCTTC
size: -
J: TRBJ2-1
V: TRBV5-1
D: TRBD2

CDR3: CASSLDDAGLGGYTF
DNA: TGTGCCAGCAGCTTAGATGACGCAGGGCTAGGGGGCTACACCTTC
size: -
J: TRBJ1-2
V: TRBV11-2
D: -

CDR3: CASGHRGVEQFF
DNA: TGTGCCAGCGGCCATCGAGGGGTGGAGCAGTTCTTC
size: -
J: TRBJ2-1
V: TRBV7-9
D: -

CDR3: CASSLYEGGQPQHF
DNA: TGTGCCAGCAGCTTATACGAGGGAGGACAGCCCCAGCATTTT
size: -
J: TRBJ1-5
V: TRBV7-8
D: -

CDR3: CASSMQVAGEYEQYF
DNA: TGTGCCAGTAGTATGCAGGTGGCGGGAGAATACGAGCAGTACTTC
size: -
J: TRBJ2-7
V: TRBV19
D: TRBD2

CDR3: CASSGGQGLNTEAFF
DNA: TGTGCCAGCAGCGGAGGACAGGGCCTGAACACTGAAGCTTTCTTT
size: -
J: TRBJ1-1
V: TRBV9
D: TRBD1

CDR3: CASSTGTGVGYEQYF
DNA: TGTGCCAGCAGTACCGGGACAGGGGTGGGGTACGAGCAGTACTTC
size: -
J: TRBJ2-7
V: TRBV6-1
D: TRBD1

CDR3: CASSLAGGTFNEQFF
DNA: TGTGCCAGCAGCTTAGCGGGGGGGACCTTCAATGAGCAGTTCTTC
size: -
J: TRBJ2-1
V: TRBV7-9
D: TRBD2

CDR3: CSVVSIKETQYF
DNA: TGCAGCGTTGTCTCCATCAAAGAGACCCAGTACTTC
size: -
J: TRBJ2-5
V: TRBV29-1
D: -

CDR3: CASSVDPEGRDYGYTF
DNA: TGTGCCAGCAGCGTAGACCCGGAGGGGCGAGACTATGGCTACACCTTC
size: once
J: TRBJ1-2
V: TRBV9
D: -

CDR3: CASSSGTGGFYEQFF
DNA: TGTGCCAGCAGCTCCGGGACAGGGGGCTTCTATGAGCAGTTCTTC
size: -
J: TRBJ2-1
V: TRBV11-3
D: TRBD1

CDR3: CARPGPNTGELFF
DNA: TGTGCCAGACCGGGCCCTAACACCGGGGAGCTGTTTTTT
size: -
J: TRBJ2-2
V: TRBV7-9
D: -

CDR3: CASSYSLDREPFF
DNA: TGTGCCAGCAGTTACTCGCTGGACAGGGAGCCTTTCTTT
size: -
J: TRBJ1-1
V: TRBV6-5
D: TRBD1

CDR3: CASSAIYRDEKLFF
DNA: TGTGCCAGCAGTGCGATTTACAGGGATGAAAAACTGTTTTTT
size: -
J: TRBJ1-4
V: TRBV6-4
D: -

CDR3: CASSPWSIQNIQYF
DNA: TGTGCCAGCAGCCCCTGGTCGATACAAAACATTCAGTACTTC
size: -
J: TRBJ2-4
V: TRBV9
D: -

CDR3: CASSRDRDRQFF
DNA: TGCGCCAGCAGCCGGGACCGGGACAGGCAGTTCTTC
size: -
J: TRBJ2-1
V: TRBV4-1
D: TRBD1

CDR3: CASSLGGTGNTEAFF
DNA: TGTGCCAGCAGTCTAGGGGGGACAGGGAACACTGAAGCTTTCTTT
size: -
J: TRBJ1-1
V: TRBV13
D: TRBD1

CDR3: CAWSVSRTGSTEAFF
DNA: TGTGCCTGGAGTGTATCTCGGACAGGGAGCACTGAAGCTTTCTTT
size: -
J: TRBJ1-1
V: TRBV30
D: TRBD1

CDR3: CASSQGTSSSGANVLTF
DNA: TGTGCCAGCAGCCAAGGGACTAGCAGCTCTGGGGCCAACGTCCTGACTTTC
size: few
J: TRBJ2-6
V: TRBV4-2
D: TRBD2

CDR3: CASSQESGLSTDTQYF
DNA: TGTGCCAGCAGCCAAGAAAGCGGGTTAAGCACAGATACGCAGTATTTT
size: few
J: TRBJ2-3
V: TRBV4-2
D: -

CDR3: CASSQEGGLFYEQYF
DNA: TGTGCCAGCAGCCAAGAGGGAGGACTTTTCTACGAGCAGTACTTC
size: -
J: TRBJ2-7
V: TRBV14
D: -

CDR3: CASSLGSESVIDGYTF
DNA: TGTGCCAGCAGCCTAGGGAGTGAATCGGTGATCGATGGCTACACCTTC
size: -
J: TRBJ1-2
V: TRBV11-2
D: -

CDR3: CASSLDRDSGNTIYF
DNA: TGCGCCAGCAGCTTGGACAGGGACTCTGGAAACACCATATATTTT
size: -
J: TRBJ1-3
V: TRBV5-1
D: -

CDR3: CASSDRDRQVMEQYF
DNA: TGTGCCAGCAGCGACCGGGACAGGCAGGTTATGGAGCAGTACTTC
size: -
J: TRBJ2-7
V: TRBV7-2
D: TRBD1

CDR3: CAWSVPWEETQYF
DNA: TGTGCCTGGAGCGTACCCTGGGAAGAGACCCAGTACTTC
size: once
J: TRBJ2-5
V: TRBV30
D: -

CDR3: CSVEEDSNQPQHF
DNA: TGCAGCGTTGAAGAAGATAGCAATCAGCCCCAGCATTTT
size: -
J: TRBJ1-5
V: TRBV29-1
D: -